These 15 T cell receptor beta chains were sequenced from one sample in a study of T cell responses to AZD1222 COVID-19 vaccine. The repertoire was sequenced with immunoSEQ multiplex PCR; TCRdb's copy has only in-frame clones and lacks some. The sample includes about 160,000 clones, approximately 94% of them seen just once. Specimen: peripheral blood, collected on day 0 of AZD1222 vaccination. The receptors come from an adult in good health.

The chain recombines TRBV6-4 with TRBJ2-2; D unclear. With 0 bases removed from V and 6 bases from J, the gap between germline ends came to 5 bases. The germline CDR1 and CDR2 sequences are MRHNA and SNTAGT. This CDR3 has 13 residues. CDR3 sequence reads: CASSDSEAGELFF. In DNA, the CDR3 is TGTGCCAGCAGTGACTCAGAAGCCGGGGAGCTGTTTTTT.

The chain recombines TRBV19 with TRBJ2-1; 9 bases are a match to TRBD1. The CDR3 covers 16 residues. CDR1 LNHDA and CDR2 SQIVND come from the germline V gene (reference sequence). J gave up 1 base and V 6 bases, and 7 bases lay outside the gene matches. The CDR3 bases are TGTGCCAGTAGCTCCACAGGGGGCAAGTCCTACAATGAGCAGTTCTTC. Its translation: CASSSTGGKSYNEQFF.

The rearrangement joins TRBV5-6 to TRBJ2-5, with D perhaps TRBD2 (6 bases). Trimming stripped 0 bases from V and 4 bases from J, with 10 bases between. The length of the CDR3 is 14 residues. Per germline, CDR1 SGHDT and CDR2 YYEEEE. The CDR3 is CASSLGPGAETQYF. CDR3 DNA sequence: TGTGCCAGCAGCTTGGGTCCGGGAGCAGAGACCCAGTACTTC.

The V gene is TRBV28, the J gene TRBJ1-6, with no clear D. Germline lookup yields CDR1 MDHEN and CDR2 SYDVKM. V dropped 6 bases and J dropped 7 bases, with 13 bases sitting between them. CDR3 length: 14 amino acids. The CDR3 here is CASRIQLGNSPLHF. CDR3 coding DNA: TGTGCCAGCAGGATCCAACTCGGCAATTCACCCCTCCACTTT.

This clone has just a few counts. V and J are TRBV6-4 and TRBJ2-3, with 13 nucleotides matching TRBD2. The trim removed 6 bases at V and 3 bases at J, leaving 3 bases unmatched. CDR1 is MRHNA and CDR2 is SNTAGT in the germline V gene. CDR3 length: 15 amino acids. The CDR3 DNA reads TGTGCCAGCAGCGAGACTAGCGGGAGGACAGATACGCAGTATTTT. This encodes CASSETSGRTDTQYF.

The chain employs TRBV27 and TRBJ1-5, with a possible D match to TRBD1 (5 bases). CDR1 is MNHEY and CDR2 is SMNVEV in the germline V gene (reference sequence). The V end was cut by 3 bases, the J end by 4 bases, with 13 bases between. This CDR3 has 15 residues. CDR3 sequence: CASSLYSGTNQPQHF. For the CDR3, the DNA is TGTGCCAGCAGTTTGTATTCAGGGACGAATCAGCCCCAGCATTTT.

The V and J genes are TRBV11-2 and TRBJ1-2; 9 nucleotides match TRBD1. V gave up 5 bases and J gave up 7 bases; unmatched junction bases: 8. Germline loops: CDR1 SGHAT, CDR2 FQNNGV. The CDR3 consists of 14 residues. The CDR3 loop reads CASSPPGTGSGYTF. For the CDR3, the DNA is TGTGCCAGCAGCCCCCCCGGGACAGGGTCTGGCTACACCTTC.

The chain is built from TRBV19 and TRBJ2-6; tentative D call: TRBD2 (7 bases). The CDR3 runs to 15 residues. Trimming cost V 4 bases and J 3 bases, with 10 bases left between them. Germline CDR1 and CDR2: LNHDA and SQIVND (reference sequence). The CDR3 DNA reads TGTGCCAGTAGTACGGGGGGCAGTGGGGCCAACGTCCTGACTTTC. Its protein is CASSTGGSGANVLTF.

This chain connects TRBV9 to TRBJ1-3; D remains unclear. CDR1 and CDR2 (germline): SGDLS, YYNGEE. The V and J ends lost 0 bases and 5 bases respectively, with 15 bases between them. This CDR3 spans 16 amino acids. The DNA of the CDR3 is TGTGCCAGCAGCGTAGGGATGAGGCAGGTTCGAAACACCATATATTTT. Its translation is CASSVGMRQVRNTIYF.

The gene calls are TRBV19 and TRBJ1-3; no firm D call. The CDR3 has 15 residues. Trimming stripped 8 bases from V and 0 bases from J, with 14 bases between. Germline CDR1 LNHDA, CDR2 SQIVND (reference sequence). CDR3 bases: TGTGCCAGTGACAAGGGATGGAGCTCTGGAAACACCATATATTTT. Encoded protein: CASDKGWSSGNTIYF.

The CDR3 here is CASSIHSGANVLTF. CDR3 bases: TGCGCCAGCAGCATTCACTCTGGGGCCAACGTCCTGACTTTC. The chain links TRBV5-1 to TRBJ2-6; D not certain. This CDR3 comprises 14 residues. Germline loops: CDR1 SGHRS, CDR2 YFSETQ. V was cut by 4 bases and J by 0 bases, with 5 bases left in between.

V is TRBV7-8 and J is TRBJ1-6; D is ambiguous. Looked up from germline, CDR1 is SGHVS and CDR2 is FQNEAQ. Deletions cut 3 bases from V and 5 bases from J, with 2 bases between. The CDR3 runs 12 residues. The CDR3 DNA follows: TGTGCCAGCAGCTTTGATAATTCACCCCTCCACTTT. This codes for CASSFDNSPLHF.

CDR3: CASSRGQGKGEKLFF. The CDR3 DNA reads as TGCGCCAGCAGCCGGGGACAGGGGAAAGGGGAAAAACTGTTTTTT. The chain carries TRBV5-1 and TRBJ1-4; 10 bases map to TRBD1. The CDR3 contains 15 residues. After removal of 4 bases from V and 8 bases from J, the junction contained 8 bases not matched to a gene. In germline, CDR1 is SGHRS, CDR2 YFSETQ.

The gene calls are TRBV10-1 and TRBJ2-1; 9 bases match TRBD2. CDR1 is WNHNN and CDR2 is SYGVQD in the germline V gene (reference sequence). The J segment lost 3 bases and the V segment lost 3 bases, leaving 9 bases of the junction unmatched. The CDR3 is made up of 17 amino acids. DNA of the CDR3: TGCGCCAGCAGTGACACGATTAGCGGGGGAATCTACAATGAGCAGTTCTTC. It yields the protein CASSDTISGGIYNEQFF.

The rearrangement joins TRBV5-1 to TRBJ2-1; 12 bases line up with TRBD2. The CDR3 totals 17 residues. J lost 3 bases, V lost 1 base, and 5 bases had no gene match. Germline V gene data show CDR1 as SGHRS and CDR2 as YFSETQ. CDR3 sequence (DNA): TGCGCCAGCAGCTTGCAGACTAGCGGGAGTAGCTACAATGAGCAGTTCTTC. Its translation is CASSLQTSGSSYNEQFF. The full variable domain, its missing parts supplied by reference TRBV5-1 and TRBJ2-1, is KAGVTQTPRYLIKTRGQQVTLSCSPISGHRSVSWYQQTPGQGLQFLFEYFSETQRNKGNFPGRFSGRQFSNSRSEMNVSTLELGDSALYLCASSLQTSGSSYNEQFFGPGTRLTVL.